The source of this T cell receptor beta chain is a study of CD8 T cells in ankylosing spondylitis. Notes on the study in general: Prior literature has documented some motif variants in synovial fluid and blood from reactive arthritis. Disease-linked clones had a CD8+ phenotype and relatively low frequency in peripheral blood.

Quantitative 5'-RACE with molecular barcodes was used to make the TCR beta libraries. Via MiXCR, TCRdb re-called the 5' RACE reads, giving one row per CDR3 protein. There are 27,000 or so distinct CDR3 sequences in the sample; roughly 8.6% occur only once, and approximately 29% lies in the top ten. V lost 3 bases and J lost 12, with 11 bases in between. The length of the CDR3 is 12 residues. Germline CDR1 and CDR2: LNHNV and YYDKDF (reference sequence). This clonotype was seen at least ten times. As yet, its antigen is unknown. V usage is TRBV15 and J usage is TRBJ2-2; D ambiguous. The receptor was derived from a male donor with ankylosing spondylitis or in good health (not recorded which). Sequencing was carried out using blood. The chain's CDR3 is CATSRETEKLFF. The CDR3 DNA sequence: TGTGCCACCAGCAGGGAAACGGAGAAGCTGTTTTTT.